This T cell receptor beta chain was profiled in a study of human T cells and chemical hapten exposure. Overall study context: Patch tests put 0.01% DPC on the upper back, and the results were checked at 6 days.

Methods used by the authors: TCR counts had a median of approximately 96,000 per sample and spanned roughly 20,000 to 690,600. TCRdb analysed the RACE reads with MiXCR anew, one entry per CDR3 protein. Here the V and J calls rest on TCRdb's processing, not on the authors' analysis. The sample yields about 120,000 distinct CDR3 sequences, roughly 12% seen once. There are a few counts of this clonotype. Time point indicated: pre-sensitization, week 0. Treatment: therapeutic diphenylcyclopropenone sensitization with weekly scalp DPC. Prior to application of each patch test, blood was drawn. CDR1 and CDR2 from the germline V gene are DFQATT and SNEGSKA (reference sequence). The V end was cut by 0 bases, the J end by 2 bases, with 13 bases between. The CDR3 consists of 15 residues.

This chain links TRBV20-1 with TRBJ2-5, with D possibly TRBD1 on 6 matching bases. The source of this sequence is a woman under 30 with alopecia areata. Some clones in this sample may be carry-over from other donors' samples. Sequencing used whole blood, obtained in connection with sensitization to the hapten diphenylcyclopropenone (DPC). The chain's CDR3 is CSAREFGQPQETQYF. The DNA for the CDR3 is TGCAGTGCTAGAGAGTTCGGACAGCCACAAGAGACCCAGTACTTC.